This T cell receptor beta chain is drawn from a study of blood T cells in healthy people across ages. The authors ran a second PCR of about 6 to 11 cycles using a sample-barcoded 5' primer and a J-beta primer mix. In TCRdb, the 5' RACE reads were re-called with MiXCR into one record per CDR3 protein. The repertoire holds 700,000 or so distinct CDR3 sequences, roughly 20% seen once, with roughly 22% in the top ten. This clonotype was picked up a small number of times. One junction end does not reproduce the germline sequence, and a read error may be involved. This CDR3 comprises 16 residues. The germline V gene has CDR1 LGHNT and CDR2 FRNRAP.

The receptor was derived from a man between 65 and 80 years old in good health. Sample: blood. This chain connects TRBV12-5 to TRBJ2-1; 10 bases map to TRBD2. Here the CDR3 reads CAGGPGTSAFNNEQFF. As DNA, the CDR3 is TGTGCTGGTGGCCCCGGGACTAGCGCGTTCAACAATGAGCAGTTCTTC.